This TCR beta chain was identified during a study of radiation and T cells in renal cell carcinoma (dated by TCRdb to 2018 to 2020). With respect to the entire study: Samples came from a clinical trial, in which primary renal cell carcinomas received 15 Gy stereotactic body radiation therapy followed by nephrectomy 4 weeks later. TCR beta sequencing covered 50 to 55 samples in total, comprising approximately 26 tumors and approximately 27 peripheral blood samples. A total of approximately 3,800,000 unique CDR3 nucleotide sequences, encoding roughly 3,000,000 unique CDR3 amino acid sequences, were found across all 50 or so samples. Summary of the overall study and its limitations: Top tumor clonotypes rose in blood from baseline to 2 weeks post-radiation, then contracted by 4 weeks, suggesting transient expansion of tumor-resident clones. Because no pretreatment tumor biopsies were available, whether clonotypes were present in the tumor at baseline could not be determined. Because the trial had a single-armed design, the trial could not examine how radiation dose or scheduling affected the TCR repertoire. Changes in the blood repertoire were not tracked past 4 weeks after treatment.

TCR beta libraries were generated from genomic DNA with the immunoSEQ kit, following the manufacturer's recommendations. Library preparation used a first multiplex PCR with proprietary primers, then a second PCR adding unique barcodes, with bead cleanups after each round. Each sample batch included a kit-provided positive control reaction and a negative control reaction. The final libraries were assessed on an Agilent 4200 TapeStation D1000 ScreenTape, pooled by volume, and quantified by qPCR. An Illumina NextSeq500 fitted with a MidOutput 150-cycle cartridge performed the sequencing, running 156 Read1 cycles and 15 Index1 cycles with the kit's custom primers. The pooled library was loaded at roughly 1 pM with approximately 18% PhiX control spiked in. Processing in the source paper ran as follows. Vendor-processed data were analyzed in R, with a clonotype defined as all T cells sharing the same CDR3 nucleotide sequence. For clone abundance analyses, frequencies were normalized to the 10,000 most abundant clones in each sample. Public T cell clones, which averaged fewer than five per sample, were excluded before analysis. Tumor-enriched clonotypes and baseline blood-enriched clonotypes were defined as those with an abundance difference of at least 32-fold between compartments. A beta-binomial differential abundance model was used to identify clonotypes that expanded or contracted between blood time points. The Baroni-Urbani and Buser coefficient was used to measure tumor-blood repertoire similarity, and groups were compared with two-tailed Wilcoxon tests in R. Here the immuneACCESS table is served through TCRdb, limited to in-frame sequences with V and J called. Missing clones are a known gap in these copies; in checked studies unresolved V genes cover under half, and the rest lacks a known reason. The V and J calls and the clone size are those of that table, but D and trimming were determined from the DNA. Here the sample has roughly 120,000 clones; roughly 85% occur a single time. About 3% of the sample goes to the ten largest clones.

Details on this clone: What this receptor recognizes is not known. It has no much larger one-base neighbor in the sample; base qualities were not kept.

Interpreted using the paper, the time point label stands for: baseline pretreatment blood. The treatment or condition label, as the study defines it: 15 Gy SBRT to primary tumor, nephrectomy 4 weeks later. To track tumor-enriched clonotypes, serial peripheral blood was sampled from radiation-treated patients at baseline and at 2 weeks and 4 weeks after SBRT. Every patient had renal cell carcinoma of clear cell pathology. Genomic DNA for TCR sequencing was prepared using the QIAamp DNA Blood Mini Kit (Qiagen). The analyses included just those samples that passed every quality control check. The CDR3 holds 11 amino acids from the cysteine to the phenylalanine. Only the CDR3 part of the read is kept: 33 bases, read in frame from the first base. Trimming leaves V shorter by 5 bases and J shorter by 4 bases, with the junction holding 1 base beyond the gene matches. From a lookup of the germline V gene (reference sequence), CDR1 and CDR2 are DFQATT and SNEGSKA.

The sequence joins TRBV20-1 to TRBJ2-5, with 7 bases in between that match TRBD2. This TCR was sampled from a woman aged 60-75 years with renal cell carcinoma. This material consisted of blood, taken from a patient whose treatment included radiotherapy and nephrectomy. The CDR3 sequence is CSAGRGETQYF. The nucleotide sequence reads as follows: TGCAGTGCTGGGAGGGGAGAGACCCAGTACTTC.